The 22 T cell receptor beta chains listed next were all sequenced from one sample in a study of blood T cell repertoires in COVID-19. Generated by immunoSEQ multiplex PCR, the TCRdb table keeps only in-frame clones and is missing some. This table has some 400,000 clones, 70% to 90% appearing once. Sequenced material: PBMCs or T cells enriched from blood (not recorded which). Receptor source: a man aged 25 to 40 who had recovered from COVID-19.

The chain carries TRBV5-4 and TRBJ1-5, with 9 bases identical to TRBD1. The trim removed 4 bases at V and 4 bases at J, leaving 3 bases unmatched. The length of the CDR3 is 14 residues. Looked up from germline, CDR1 is SGHNT and CDR2 is YYREEE (reference sequence). CDR3 DNA: TGTGCCAGCAGCGTACAGGGGGCGAATCAGCCCCAGCATTTT. As protein: CASSVQGANQPQHF.

The chain uses TRBV19 and TRBJ2-5, with D perhaps matching TRBD1 (5 bases). Germline V gives CDR1 LNHDA, CDR2 SQIVND (reference sequence). The V gene lost 1 base and the J gene lost 5 bases, with 8 bases spanning the gap. This CDR3 region has 13 residues. This CDR3 is CASSIGTSETQYF. CDR3 bases: TGTGCCAGTAGTATAGGGACATCTGAGACCCAGTACTTC.

This chain links TRBV7-2 with TRBJ1-1; possible D gene TRBD1, 6 bases. Germline CDR1 and CDR2: SGHTA and FQGNSA. CDR3 length: 13 amino acids. The V end lost 1 base, the J end lost 5 bases, and 8 bases lay between the germline ends. The chain's CDR3 is CASSLVQGTEAFF. CDR3 sequence (DNA): TGTGCCAGCAGCTTAGTGCAGGGGACTGAAGCTTTCTTT.

The chain combines TRBV19 with TRBJ2-6, with D tentatively TRBD2 (6 bases). The CDR3 covers 18 residues. The germline CDR1 and CDR2 sequences are LNHDA and SQIVND (reference sequence). The ends were cut back, 4 bases at V and 0 bases at J, with 16 bases in the middle. The CDR3 DNA follows: TGTGCCAGTAGTACTACTAGCACCTCTCTCTCTGGGGCCAACGTCCTGACTTTC. Its translation is CASSTTSTSLSGANVLTF.

This chain connects TRBV12-3 or TRBV12-4 to TRBJ1-2, with a weak D call TRBD1 (5 bases). V lost 3 bases, J lost 3 bases, and 8 bases lay in between. CDR3 size: 13 residues. The CDR3 loop reads CASSFPGYYGYTF. The CDR3 DNA reads as TGTGCCAGCAGTTTCCCAGGGTACTATGGCTACACCTTC.

The rearrangement joins TRBV5-4 to TRBJ2-7, with a weak D call TRBD1 (6 bases). V was clipped by 4 bases and J by 5 bases, with 19 bases between them. The CDR3 runs 15 residues. In germline, CDR1 is SGHNT, CDR2 YYREEE (reference sequence). DNA for the CDR3: TGTGCCAGCAGCAAAACAGGGAACGCATTTAACGAGCAGTACTTC. Amino acids: CASSKTGNAFNEQYF.

This chain uses TRBV7-8 with TRBJ1-5, with no clear D. The length of the CDR3 is 15 residues. Trimming removed 1 base at V and 1 base at J, with 8 bases between. Looked up from germline, CDR1 is SGHVS and CDR2 is FQNEAQ. CDR3 DNA: TGTGCCAGCAGCTTAGAATCTTTAAGCAATCAGCCCCAGCATTTT. Its protein product is CASSLESLSNQPQHF.

This sequence joins TRBV5-6 and TRBJ1-2; 8 bases are a match to TRBD1. Trimming cost V 4 bases and J 2 bases; bases outside gene matches: 7. From germline, CDR1 is SGHDT and CDR2 YYEEEE. The CDR3 extends over 15 amino acids. The CDR3 protein is CASSEKGQVNYGYTF. In DNA form, the CDR3 reads TGTGCCAGCAGCGAGAAGGGACAGGTAAACTATGGCTACACCTTC.

This chain connects TRBV9 to TRBJ2-2, with D unclear. The V end lost 4 bases, the J end lost 1 base, and 2 bases lay between the germline ends. CDR3 length equals 12 residues. Germline values: CDR1 SGDLS, CDR2 YYNGEE. The CDR3 reads CASSQNTGELFF. CDR3 DNA sequence: TGTGCCAGCAGCCAGAACACCGGGGAGCTGTTTTTT.

The CDR3 is CASSDRTGKAKNIQYF. The CDR3 coding sequence is TGTGCCAGCAGTGATAGGACAGGGAAAGCCAAAAACATTCAGTACTTC. V is TRBV2 and J is TRBJ2-4, with TRBD1 matching over 8 bases. The CDR3 loop spans 16 amino acids. Losses at the gene ends were 3 bases for V and 0 bases for J; bases not matched to a gene: 4. Germline CDR1 reads SNHLY; CDR2 reads FYNNEI.

This chain connects TRBV9 to TRBJ2-3; 15 nucleotides match TRBD2. There are 18 residues in the CDR3. V shed 4 bases and J 1 base; nucleotides not matched to a gene: 7. Germline values: CDR1 SGDLS, CDR2 YYNGEE. The CDR3 protein is CASSPGTSGGPGTDTQYF. The CDR3 bases are TGTGCCAGCAGCCCAGGGACTAGCGGGGGGCCCGGCACAGATACGCAGTATTTT.

Remarks on this clone: Other DNA sequences in this sample translate to the same CDR3. The chain links TRBV5-1 to TRBJ1-1; possibly TRBD1 for D (6 bases). Trimming removed 2 bases at V and 7 bases at J, with 9 bases between. This CDR3 comprises 12 residues. CDR1 SGHRS and CDR2 YFSETQ come from the germline V gene. The CDR3 protein is CASSLQGYEAFF. The CDR3 DNA sequence: TGCGCCAGCAGCTTACAGGGATATGAAGCTTTCTTT.

With regard to this clone: Other DNA sequences in the same sample also yield this CDR3. The gene calls are TRBV10-3 and TRBJ2-7, with a tentative D call TRBD1 (5 bases). This CDR3 comprises 12 residues. Looked up from germline, CDR1 is ENHRY and CDR2 is SYGVKD. The V gene lost 5 bases and the J gene lost 3 bases, with 8 bases spanning the gap. CDR3 nucleotide sequence: TGTGCCATCAGTCCTAGGGGCTACGAGCAGTACTTC. This gives the protein CAISPRGYEQYF.

This clone occurred a few times. V usage is TRBV9 and J usage is TRBJ2-2, with D perhaps matching TRBD1 (6 bases). The germline V and J ends were trimmed by 2 bases and 2 bases, with 13 bases remaining between them. The V gene's germline CDR1 is SGDLS and CDR2 YYNGEE. This CDR3 spans 16 amino acids. Here the CDR3 reads CASSVTGHINTGELFF. The CDR3 bases are TGTGCCAGCAGCGTTACGGGACACATTAACACCGGGGAGCTGTTTTTT.

The V call is TRBV3-1 (or the pseudogene TRBV3-2), the J call TRBJ1-1; the D is unclear. The germline gives CDR1 LGHDT, CDR2 YNNKEL (reference sequence). Trimming cost V 1 base and J 1 base, with 10 bases left between them. The CDR3 is 15 residues long. The DNA of the CDR3 is TGTGCCAGCAGCCAAGTGGCAGGATCGAACACTGAAGCTTTCTTT. This codes for CASSQVAGSNTEAFF.

This clone was seen a single time. This chain uses TRBV6-2 or TRBV6-3 with TRBJ2-7; possibly TRBD1 for D (5 bases). V lost 0 bases to trimming and J lost 4 bases, with 7 bases between them. Germline CDR1 MNHEY, CDR2 SVGEGT. There are 13 residues in the CDR3. CDR3 DNA: TGTGCCAGCAGTTACTCGGCAGGGTACGAGCAGTACTTC. Residues: CASSYSAGYEQYF.

The chain uses TRBV12-3 or TRBV12-4 and TRBJ2-1, with a tentative D call TRBD1 (6 bases). This CDR3 spans 13 amino acids. V dropped 3 bases and J dropped 10 bases, with 13 bases sitting between them. This chain's CDR3 is CASSLAQGWEQFF. CDR3 nucleotide sequence: TGTGCCAGCAGTTTGGCACAGGGCTGGGAGCAGTTCTTC.

A few counts support this clone. The chain couples TRBV2 to TRBJ1-2; perhaps TRBD1 as D (5 bases). The CDR3 is made up of 13 amino acids. The germline V and J ends were trimmed by 7 bases and 3 bases, with 12 bases remaining between them. The germline gives CDR1 SNHLY, CDR2 FYNNEI. The DNA for the CDR3 is TGTGCCAGCAATTTGCGGGGGGACTATGGCTACACCTTC. It is translated as CASNLRGDYGYTF. The whole variable domain, filled in from reference TRBV2 and TRBJ1-2, reads EPEVTQTPSHQVTQMGQEVILRCVPISNHLYFYWYRQILGQKVEFLVSFYNNEISEKSEIFDDQFSVERPDGSNFTLKIRSTKLEDSAMYFCASNLRGDYGYTFGSGTRLTVV.

The rearrangement links TRBV19 to TRBJ1-3; no definite D call. V was trimmed by 1 base and J by 2 bases, leaving 9 bases between them. The CDR3 has 15 amino acids. Germline CDR1 and CDR2: LNHDA and SQIVND (reference sequence). The CDR3 coding sequence is TGTGCCAGTAGTATAGGGGCACCACCTGGAAACACCATATATTTT. Translating gives CASSIGAPPGNTIYF.

A few counts support this clone. V gene TRBV30 combines with J gene TRBJ2-7; no clear D gene. With 1 base removed from V and 5 bases from J, the gap between germline ends came to 12 bases. This CDR3 has 13 amino acids. Germline V lookup: CDR1 GTSNPN, CDR2 SVGIG (reference sequence). CDR3 sequence reads: CAWSASGFNEQYF. The CDR3 DNA is TGTGCCTGGAGTGCCTCGGGTTTCAACGAGCAGTACTTC.

The chain combines TRBV6-5 with TRBJ2-1; 7 nucleotides line up with TRBD2. The germline V gene has CDR1 MNHEY and CDR2 SVGAGI. With V trimmed by 0 bases and J by 6 bases, 8 bases remained unmatched. CDR3 length: 16 residues. CDR3 nucleotides: TGTGCCAGCAGTTACTCTGGGTCGGGGGGAAGCAATGAGCAGTTCTTC. Translating it yields CASSYSGSGGSNEQFF.

The chain recombines TRBV6-1 with TRBJ1-2; D possibly corresponds to TRBD1 (5 bases). V was trimmed by 3 bases and J by 1 base, leaving 12 bases between them. Germline V gene lookup returns CDR1 MNHNS and CDR2 SASEGT. The CDR3 extends over 15 amino acids. The CDR3 nucleotides read TGTGCCAGCAGTGATGGAGGGGTCGATAACTATGGCTACACCTTC. Protein: CASSDGGVDNYGYTF.